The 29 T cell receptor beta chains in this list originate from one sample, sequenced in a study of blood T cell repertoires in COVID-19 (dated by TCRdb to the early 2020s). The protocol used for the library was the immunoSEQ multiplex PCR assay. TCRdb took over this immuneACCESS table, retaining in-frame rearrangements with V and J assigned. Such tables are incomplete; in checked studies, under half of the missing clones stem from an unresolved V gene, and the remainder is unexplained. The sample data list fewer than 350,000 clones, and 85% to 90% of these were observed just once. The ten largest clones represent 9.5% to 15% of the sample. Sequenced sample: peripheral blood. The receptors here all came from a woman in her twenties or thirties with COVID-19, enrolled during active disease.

CDR3 loop: CATMRAGANVLTF. CDR3 bases: TGTGCCACCATGCGGGCTGGGGCCAACGTCCTGACTTTC. This chain uses TRBV24-1 with TRBJ2-6; D might be TRBD2 (5 bases). In germline, CDR1 is KGHDR, CDR2 SFDVKD. Trimming shortened V by 8 bases and J by 2 bases, and 6 bases separated the two germline ends. This CDR3 is built from 13 residues.

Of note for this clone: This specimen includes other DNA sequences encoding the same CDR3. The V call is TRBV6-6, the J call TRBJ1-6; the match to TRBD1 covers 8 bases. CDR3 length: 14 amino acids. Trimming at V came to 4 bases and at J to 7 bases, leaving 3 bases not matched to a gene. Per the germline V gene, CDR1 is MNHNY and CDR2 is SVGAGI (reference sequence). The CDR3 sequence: CASSSGGDNSPLHF. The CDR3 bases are TGTGCCAGCAGTTCAGGGGGCGACAATTCACCCCTCCACTTT.

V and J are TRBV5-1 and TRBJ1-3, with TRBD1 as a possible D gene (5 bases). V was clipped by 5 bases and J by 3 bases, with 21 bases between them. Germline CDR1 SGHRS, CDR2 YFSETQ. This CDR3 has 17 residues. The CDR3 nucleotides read TGCGCCAGCAGATGGATAAGGGATAGGGGAATTGGAAACACCATATATTTT. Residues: CASRWIRDRGIGNTIYF.

The CDR3 coding sequence is TGTGCCAGCAGCTTACCAGGGGGCAGAAATGGCTACACCTTC. As protein: CASSLPGGRNGYTF. The genes are TRBV7-9 and TRBJ1-2; 8 nucleotides align to TRBD1. The ends lost 2 bases at V and 6 bases at J; junction bases unmatched: 5. This CDR3 comprises 14 residues. CDR1 SEHNR and CDR2 FQNEAQ come from the germline V gene (reference sequence).

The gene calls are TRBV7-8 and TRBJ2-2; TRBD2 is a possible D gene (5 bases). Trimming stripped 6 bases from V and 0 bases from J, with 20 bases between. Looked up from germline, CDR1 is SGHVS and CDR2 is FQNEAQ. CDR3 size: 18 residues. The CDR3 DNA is TGTGCCAGCAGGAATTTAAGGAGGAATATTGCGAACACCGGGGAGCTGTTTTTT. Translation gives CASRNLRRNIANTGELFF.

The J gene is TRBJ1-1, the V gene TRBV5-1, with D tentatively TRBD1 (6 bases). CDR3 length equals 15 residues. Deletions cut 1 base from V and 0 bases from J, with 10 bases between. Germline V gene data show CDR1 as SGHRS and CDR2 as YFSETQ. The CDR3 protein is CASSLTGMMNTEAFF. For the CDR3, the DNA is TGCGCCAGCAGCTTGACAGGGATGATGAACACTGAAGCTTTCTTT.

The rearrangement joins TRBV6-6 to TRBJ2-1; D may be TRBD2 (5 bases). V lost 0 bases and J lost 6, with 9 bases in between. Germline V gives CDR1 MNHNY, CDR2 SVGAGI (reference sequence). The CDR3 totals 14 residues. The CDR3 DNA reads TGTGCCAGCAGTTACTCCGGGGTTCCCAATGAGCAGTTCTTC. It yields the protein CASSYSGVPNEQFF.

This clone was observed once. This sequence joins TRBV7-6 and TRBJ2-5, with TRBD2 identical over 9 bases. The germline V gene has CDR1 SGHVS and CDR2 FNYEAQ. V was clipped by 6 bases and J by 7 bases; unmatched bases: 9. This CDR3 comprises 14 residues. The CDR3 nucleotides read TGTGCCAGCAGGCGACGGCGGGGGGGCGGGACCCAGTACTTC. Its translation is CASRRRRGGGTQYF. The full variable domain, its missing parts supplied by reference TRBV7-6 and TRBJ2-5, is GAGVSQSPRYKVTKRGQDVALRCDPISGHVSLYWYRQALGQGPEFLTYFNYEAQQDKSGLPNDRFSAERPEGSISTLTIQRTEQRDSAMYRCASRRRRGGGTQYFGPGTRLLVL.

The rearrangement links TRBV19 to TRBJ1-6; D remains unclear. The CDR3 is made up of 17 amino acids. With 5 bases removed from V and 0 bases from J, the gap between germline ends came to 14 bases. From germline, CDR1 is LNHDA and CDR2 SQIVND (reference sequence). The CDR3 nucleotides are TGTGCCAGTAGTGCCGACATCTTGGGCTCCTATAATTCACCCCTCCACTTT. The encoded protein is CASSADILGSYNSPLHF.

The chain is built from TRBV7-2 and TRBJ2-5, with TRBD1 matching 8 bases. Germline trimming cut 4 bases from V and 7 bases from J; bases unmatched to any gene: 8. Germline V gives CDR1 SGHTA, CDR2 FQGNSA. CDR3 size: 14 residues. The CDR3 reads CASSYRTGPGTQYF. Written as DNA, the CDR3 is TGTGCCAGCAGCTATCGGACAGGGCCGGGGACCCAGTACTTC.

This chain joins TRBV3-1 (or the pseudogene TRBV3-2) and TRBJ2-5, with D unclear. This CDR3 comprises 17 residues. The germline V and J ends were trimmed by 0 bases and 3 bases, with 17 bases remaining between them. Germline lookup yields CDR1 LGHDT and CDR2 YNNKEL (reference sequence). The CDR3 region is CASSQELRLASEETQYF. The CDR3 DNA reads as TGTGCCAGCAGCCAAGAGTTACGATTAGCTTCCGAAGAGACCCAGTACTTC.

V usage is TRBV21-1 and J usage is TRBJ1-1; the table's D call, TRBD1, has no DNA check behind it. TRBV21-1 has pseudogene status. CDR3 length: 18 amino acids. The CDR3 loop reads CASSKDLLLTGKNTEAFF. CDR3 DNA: TGTGCCAGCAGCAAAGACCTCCTTTTAACAGGAAAGAACACTGAAGCTTTCTTT.

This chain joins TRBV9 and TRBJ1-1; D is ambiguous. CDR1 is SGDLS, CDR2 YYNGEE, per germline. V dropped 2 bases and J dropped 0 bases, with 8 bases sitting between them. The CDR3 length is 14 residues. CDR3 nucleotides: TGTGCCAGCAGCGTCCCATCATTGAACACTGAAGCTTTCTTT. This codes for CASSVPSLNTEAFF.

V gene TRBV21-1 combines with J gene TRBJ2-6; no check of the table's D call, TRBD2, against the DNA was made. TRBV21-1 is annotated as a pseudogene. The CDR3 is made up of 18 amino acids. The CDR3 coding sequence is TGTGCCAGCAGCAAGGAAGGCAGGCGGGTCTCTGGGGCCAACGTCCTGACTTTC. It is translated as CASSKEGRRVSGANVLTF.

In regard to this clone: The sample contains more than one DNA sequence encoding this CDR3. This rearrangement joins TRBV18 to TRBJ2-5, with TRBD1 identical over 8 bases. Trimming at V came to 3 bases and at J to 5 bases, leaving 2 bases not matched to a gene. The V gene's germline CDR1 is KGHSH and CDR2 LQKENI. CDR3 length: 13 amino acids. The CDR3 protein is CASSPQGAETQYF. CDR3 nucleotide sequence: TGTGCCAGCTCACCCCAGGGGGCGGAGACCCAGTACTTC.

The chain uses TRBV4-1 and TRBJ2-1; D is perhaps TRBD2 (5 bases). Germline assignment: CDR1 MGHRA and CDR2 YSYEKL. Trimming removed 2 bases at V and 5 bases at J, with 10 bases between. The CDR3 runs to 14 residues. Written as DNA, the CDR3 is TGCGCCAGCAGCCAACCGGTCGGGGACAATGAGCAGTTCTTC. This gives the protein CASSQPVGDNEQFF.

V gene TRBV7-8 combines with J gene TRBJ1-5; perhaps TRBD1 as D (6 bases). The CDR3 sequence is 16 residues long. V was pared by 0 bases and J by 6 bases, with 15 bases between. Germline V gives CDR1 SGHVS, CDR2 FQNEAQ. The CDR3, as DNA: TGTGCCAGCAGCTTAGCGACAGGATTGGGTCCTCAGCCCCAGCATTTT. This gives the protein CASSLATGLGPQPQHF.

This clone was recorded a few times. The DNA of the CDR3 is TGTGCCAGTAGTCTACTAGCGGGCGACGGGGAGCTGTTTTTT. Encoded protein: CASSLLAGDGELFF. The gene calls are TRBV19 and TRBJ2-2; 9 bases match TRBD2. The CDR3 loop spans 14 amino acids. The ends lost 5 bases at V and 7 bases at J; junction bases unmatched: 5. Germline assignment: CDR1 LNHDA and CDR2 SQIVND (reference sequence).

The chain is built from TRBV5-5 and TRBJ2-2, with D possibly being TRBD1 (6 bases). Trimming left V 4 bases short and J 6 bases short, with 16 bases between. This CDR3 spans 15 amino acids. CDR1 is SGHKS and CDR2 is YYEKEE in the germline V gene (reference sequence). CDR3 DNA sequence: TGTGCCAGCAGCCAGCTCGACAGGCGGGCCGGGGAGCTGTTTTTT. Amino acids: CASSQLDRRAGELFF.

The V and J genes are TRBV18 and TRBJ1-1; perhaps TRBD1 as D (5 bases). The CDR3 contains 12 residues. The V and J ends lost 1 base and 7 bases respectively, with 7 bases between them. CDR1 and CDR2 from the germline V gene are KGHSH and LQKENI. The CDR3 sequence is CASSPRTGEAFF. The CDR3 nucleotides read TGTGCCAGCTCACCACGAACAGGTGAAGCTTTCTTT.

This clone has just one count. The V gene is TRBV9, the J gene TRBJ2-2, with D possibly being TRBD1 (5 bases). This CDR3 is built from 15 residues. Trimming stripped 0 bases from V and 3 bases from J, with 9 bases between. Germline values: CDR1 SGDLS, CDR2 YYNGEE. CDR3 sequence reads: CASSVAMGHTGELFF. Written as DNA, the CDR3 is TGTGCCAGCAGCGTAGCTATGGGGCACACCGGGGAGCTGTTTTTT. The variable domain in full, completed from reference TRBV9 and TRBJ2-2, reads DSGVTQTPKHLITATGQRVTLRCSPRSGDLSVYWYQQSLDQGLQFLIQYYNGEERAKGNILERFSAQQFPDLHSELNLSSLELGDSALYFCASSVAMGHTGELFFGEGSRLTVL.

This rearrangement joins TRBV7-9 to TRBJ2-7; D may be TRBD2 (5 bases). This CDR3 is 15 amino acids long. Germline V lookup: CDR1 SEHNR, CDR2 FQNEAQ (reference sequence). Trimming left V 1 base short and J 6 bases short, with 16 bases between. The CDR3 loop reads CASSLVEGLRVEQYF. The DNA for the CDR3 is TGTGCCAGCAGCTTAGTAGAGGGATTGAGGGTCGAGCAGTACTTC.

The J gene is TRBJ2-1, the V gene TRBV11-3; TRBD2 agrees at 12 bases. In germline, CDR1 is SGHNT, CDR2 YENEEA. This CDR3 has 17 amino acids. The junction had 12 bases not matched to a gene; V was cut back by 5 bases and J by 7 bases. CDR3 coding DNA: TGTGCCAGCAGCCCAAGCCTAGCGGGGGGGCATTATAATGAGCAGTTCTTC. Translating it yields CASSPSLAGGHYNEQFF.

CDR3 sequence reads: CASSIHRSLAGELFF. CDR3 nucleotide sequence: TGTGCCAGCAGCATACACAGGAGTCTAGCCGGGGAGCTGTTTTTT. The chain combines TRBV9 with TRBJ2-2, with D tentatively TRBD1 (5 bases). In germline, CDR1 is SGDLS, CDR2 YYNGEE. V shed 4 bases and J shed 6 bases, with 16 bases lying between them. The CDR3 has 15 residues. The full variable domain, rest sourced from reference TRBV9 and TRBJ2-2, is DSGVTQTPKHLITATGQRVTLRCSPRSGDLSVYWYQQSLDQGLQFLIQYYNGEERAKGNILERFSAQQFPDLHSELNLSSLELGDSALYFCASSIHRSLAGELFFGEGSRLTVL.

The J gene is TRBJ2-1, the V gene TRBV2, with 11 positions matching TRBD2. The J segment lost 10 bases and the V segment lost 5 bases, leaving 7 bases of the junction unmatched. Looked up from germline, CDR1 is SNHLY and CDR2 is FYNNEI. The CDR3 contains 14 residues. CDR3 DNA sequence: TGTGCCAGCAGTACCACTAGCGGGGGCGCAGAGCAGTTCTTC. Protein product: CASSTTSGGAEQFF.

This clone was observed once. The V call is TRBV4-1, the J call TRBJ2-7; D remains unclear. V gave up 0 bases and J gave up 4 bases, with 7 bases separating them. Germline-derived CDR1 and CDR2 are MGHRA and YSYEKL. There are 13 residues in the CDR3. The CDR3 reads CASSQEALYEQYF. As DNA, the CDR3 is TGCGCCAGCAGCCAAGAGGCCCTTTACGAGCAGTACTTC.

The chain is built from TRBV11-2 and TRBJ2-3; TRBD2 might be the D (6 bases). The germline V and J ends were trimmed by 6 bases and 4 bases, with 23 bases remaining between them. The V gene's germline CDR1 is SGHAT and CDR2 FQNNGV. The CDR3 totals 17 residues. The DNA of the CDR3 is TGTGCCAGCAGGGTAGAGTGGGGTAGCGGAAGGTCAGATACGCAGTATTTT. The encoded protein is CASRVEWGSGRSDTQYF.

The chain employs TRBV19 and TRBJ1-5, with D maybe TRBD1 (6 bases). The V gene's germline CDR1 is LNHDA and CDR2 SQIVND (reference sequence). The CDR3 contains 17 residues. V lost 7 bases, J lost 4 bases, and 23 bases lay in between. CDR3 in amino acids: CASNTTPQGSWNQPQHF. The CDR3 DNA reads TGTGCCAGTAACACTACTCCACAGGGAAGTTGGAATCAGCCCCAGCATTTT. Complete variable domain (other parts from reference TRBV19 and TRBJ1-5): DGGITQSPKYLFRKEGQNVTLSCEQNLNHDAMYWYRQDPGQGLRLIYYSQIVNDFQKGDIAEGYSVSREKKESFPLTVTSAQKNPTAFYLCASNTTPQGSWNQPQHFGDGTRLSIL.

The CDR3 DNA follows: TGTGCCAGCAGCCTAACAGGGTTATATGGCTACACCTTC. Translation: CASSLTGLYGYTF. The genes are TRBV7-8 and TRBJ1-2; D possibly corresponds to TRBD1 (6 bases). V lost 5 bases and J 5 bases, leaving 12 bases between the germline ends. The CDR3 totals 13 residues. In germline, CDR1 is SGHVS, CDR2 FQNEAQ. The full variable domain, its missing parts supplied by reference TRBV7-8 and TRBJ1-2, is GAGVSQSPRYKVAKRGQDVALRCDPISGHVSLFWYQQALGQGPEFLTYFQNEAQLDKSGLPSDRFFAERPEGSVSTLKIQRTQQEDSAVYLCASSLTGLYGYTFGSGTRLTVV.